The text below deals with one T cell receptor beta chain. The RNA input was 0.5 to 1 ug, and it was reverse transcribed with random hexamers. TCRdb passed the immunoSEQ multiplex PCR reads through MiXCR, listing each CDR3 protein once. The table includes under 550,000 distinct CDR3 sequences, approximately 85% detected once. These data are taken from a study of CD8 T cells in Susac syndrome. What was sequenced was CD8+ T cells from PBMCs. This receptor was obtained from a human donor with multiple sclerosis.

The CDR3 nucleotides are TGTGCCAGCAGTTATACGCCCGGGACAGCTTTATATGGCTACACCTTC. Residues: CASSYTPGTALYGYTF. V usage is TRBV6-5 and J usage is TRBJ1-2, with TRBD1 identical over 7 bases. V gave up 3 bases and J gave up 5 bases; unmatched junction bases: 12. The CDR3 spans 16 residues. Germline lookup yields CDR1 MNHEY and CDR2 SVGAGI.